The next 13 T cell receptor beta chains were all read from a single sample in a study of PD-L1 blockade in urothelial cancer (dated by TCRdb to about 2017). Library generation was performed with the immunoSEQ multiplex PCR assay. TCRdb re-hosts the immuneACCESS table, in-frame sequences only. Its copies lack some clones; in the studies checked, an unresolved V gene accounts for under half of them, and the cause for the rest is not known. This sample comprises around 100,000 clones, about 85% of them detected only once. The top ten clones comprise around 2.4% of the sample. The specimen comprised PBMCs, sampled around atezolizumab (anti-PD-L1) treatment. The receptor set was obtained from a man aged 50-60 years with urothelial cancer.

This clone has ten or more counts. V is TRBV6-1 and J is TRBJ1-5; a possible D gene is TRBD1 (6 bases). Germline-derived CDR1 and CDR2 are MNHNS and SASEGT. The CDR3 is 15 residues long. V gave up 4 bases and J gave up 3 bases, with 13 bases separating them. CDR3 region: CASSVTGMNNQPQHF. Here the CDR3 DNA reads TGTGCCAGCAGTGTAACAGGGATGAACAATCAGCCCCAGCATTTT.

The chain combines TRBV11-2 with TRBJ1-4; 8 bases match TRBD1. Germline loops: CDR1 SGHAT, CDR2 FQNNGV. V trimming: 0 bases; J trimming: 3 bases; junction bases outside the gene matches: 12. This CDR3 contains 19 residues. This chain's CDR3 is CASSLDGWGRTGSNEKLFF. The CDR3 DNA reads as TGTGCCAGCAGCTTAGATGGATGGGGGAGGACAGGGTCTAATGAAAAACTGTTTTTT. Using reference TRBV11-2 and TRBJ1-4 for the parts outside the CDR3, the full variable domain is EAGVAQSPRYKIIEKRQSVAFWCNPISGHATLYWYQQILGQGPKLLIQFQNNGVVDDSQLPKDRFSAERLKGVDSTLKIQPAKLEDSAVYLCASSLDGWGRTGSNEKLFFGSGTQLSVL.

The chain couples TRBV28 to TRBJ2-7; no definite D call. This CDR3 has 18 residues. V shed 5 bases and J shed 0 bases, with 23 bases lying between them. Germline V gives CDR1 MDHEN, CDR2 SYDVKM. CDR3 nucleotide sequence: TGTGCCAGCAGTCCTGTTGGGTGGGTGAGGAGAACCTCCTACGAGCAGTACTTC. Its translation: CASSPVGWVRRTSYEQYF.

The rearrangement links TRBV5-4 to TRBJ2-1, with D possibly being TRBD2 (6 bases). The CDR3 consists of 15 residues. With 0 bases removed from V and 4 bases from J, the gap between germline ends came to 11 bases. The germline CDR1 and CDR2 sequences are SGHNT and YYREEE (reference sequence). Here the CDR3 reads CASSLVYSGYNEQFF. Here the CDR3 DNA reads TGTGCCAGCAGCTTGGTTTATAGCGGTTACAATGAGCAGTTCTTC. Full variable domain (missing parts from reference TRBV5-4 and TRBJ2-1): ETGVTQSPTHLIKTRGQQVTLRCSSQSGHNTVSWYQQALGQGPQFIFQYYREEENGRGNFPPRFSGLQFPNYSSELNVNALELDDSALYLCASSLVYSGYNEQFFGPGTRLTVL.

The chain employs TRBV28 and TRBJ2-7; 11 nucleotides match TRBD2. The V and J ends lost 8 bases and 3 bases, in that order; junction bases with no gene match: 6. The CDR3 runs to 14 residues. In germline, CDR1 is MDHEN, CDR2 SYDVKM. CDR3 sequence reads: CASSLAGGGYEQYF. CDR3 in DNA: TGTGCCAGCTCCCTAGCGGGGGGCGGCTACGAGCAGTACTTC.

V gene TRBV14 combines with J gene TRBJ2-2; no firm D call. The CDR3 spans 12 residues. V was pared by 7 bases and J by 6 bases, with 9 bases between. Germline V gene data show CDR1 as SGHDN and CDR2 as FVKESK. In nucleotides, the CDR3 is TGTGCCAGCACGGCAGGTCCCGGGGAGCTGTTTTTT. It translates to CASTAGPGELFF.

The V and J genes are TRBV11-2 and TRBJ2-5, with a possible D match to TRBD2 (5 bases). Germline V gene sequence: CDR1 SGHAT, CDR2 FQNNGV. The length of the CDR3 is 14 residues. Trimming removed 0 bases at V and 5 bases at J, with 10 bases between. Written as DNA, the CDR3 is TGTGCCAGCAGCTTAGATCGGAGGAGTGAGACCCAGTACTTC. The encoded protein is CASSLDRRSETQYF.

The chain recombines TRBV6-1 with TRBJ2-7; TRBD2 matches 7 bases. V lost 7 bases and J lost 4; bases outside the gene matches: 10. CDR3 length: 14 residues. The germline gives CDR1 MNHNS, CDR2 SASEGT. The DNA for the CDR3 is TGTGCCAGCATCCCCCGGGCGGGAGAGTACGAGCAGTACTTC. Protein product: CASIPRAGEYEQYF.

The rearrangement uses TRBV7-9 and TRBJ2-1; D is perhaps TRBD2 (5 bases). Trimming took off 5 bases at V and 0 bases at J, with 11 bases between the two ends. The CDR3 covers 15 residues. The germline V gene has CDR1 SEHNR and CDR2 FQNEAQ (reference sequence). As DNA, the CDR3 is TGTGCCAGCAGCCCAGAGGGCCTCTCCTACAATGAGCAGTTCTTC. It codes for CASSPEGLSYNEQFF.

The CDR3 sequence: CASSLGTGRGYTF. The CDR3, as DNA: TGTGCCAGCAGCTTAGGGACAGGCCGAGGCTACACCTTC. The V call is TRBV7-9, the J call TRBJ1-2; 7 bases fit TRBD1. Per the germline V gene, CDR1 is SEHNR and CDR2 is FQNEAQ (reference sequence). The CDR3 extends over 13 amino acids. The V segment lost 1 base and the J segment 8 bases; nucleotides outside the gene matches: 4.

This clone was recorded only once. This chain joins TRBV28 and TRBJ1-1; D might be TRBD1 (6 bases). The germline CDR1 and CDR2 sequences are MDHEN and SYDVKM. There are 14 residues in the CDR3. V gave up 4 bases and J gave up 4 bases, with 13 bases separating them. This CDR3 reads CASSSPGQITEAFF. CDR3 DNA: TGTGCCAGCAGTTCTCCCGGACAGATCACTGAAGCTTTCTTT.

V gene TRBV9 combines with J gene TRBJ2-1, with 7 bases identical to TRBD2. Trimming took 0 bases from V and 5 from J; bases not matched to a gene: 8. From germline, CDR1 is SGDLS and CDR2 YYNGEE. There are 16 residues in the CDR3. The CDR3 region is CASSVVAGVGHNEQFF. The CDR3 nucleotides are TGTGCCAGCAGCGTAGTGGCGGGAGTAGGGCACAATGAGCAGTTCTTC.

This chain links TRBV7-2 with TRBJ1-1; TRBD1 matches at 9 bases. Germline CDR1 SGHTA, CDR2 FQGNSA. The CDR3 covers 16 residues. The junction had 8 bases not matched to a gene; V was cut back by 1 base and J by 5 bases. The CDR3 region has the DNA TGTGCCAGCAGCTTAGTGGGGACAGGGTTTGGAACTGAAGCTTTCTTT. Amino acid sequence: CASSLVGTGFGTEAFF.